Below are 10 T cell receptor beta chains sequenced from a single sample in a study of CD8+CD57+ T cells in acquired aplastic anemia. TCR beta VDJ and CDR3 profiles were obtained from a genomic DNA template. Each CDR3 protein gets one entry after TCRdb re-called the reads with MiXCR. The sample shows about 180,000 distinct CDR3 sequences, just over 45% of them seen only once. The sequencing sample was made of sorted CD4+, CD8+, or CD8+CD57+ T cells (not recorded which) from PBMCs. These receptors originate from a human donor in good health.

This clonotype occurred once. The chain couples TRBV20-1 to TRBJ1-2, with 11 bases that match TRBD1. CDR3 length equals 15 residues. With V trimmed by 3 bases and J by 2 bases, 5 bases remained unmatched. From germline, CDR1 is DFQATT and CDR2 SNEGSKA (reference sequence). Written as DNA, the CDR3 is TGCAGTGCTAGTAGGGGGACAGGGGGAAACTATGGCTACACCTTC. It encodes CSASRGTGGNYGYTF.

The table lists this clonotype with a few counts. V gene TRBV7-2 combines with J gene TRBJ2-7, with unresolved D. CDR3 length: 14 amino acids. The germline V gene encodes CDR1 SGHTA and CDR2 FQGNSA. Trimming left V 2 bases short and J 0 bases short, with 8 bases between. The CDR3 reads CASSLRQSSYEQYF. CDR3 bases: TGTGCCAGCAGCTTACGACAAAGCTCCTACGAGCAGTACTTC.

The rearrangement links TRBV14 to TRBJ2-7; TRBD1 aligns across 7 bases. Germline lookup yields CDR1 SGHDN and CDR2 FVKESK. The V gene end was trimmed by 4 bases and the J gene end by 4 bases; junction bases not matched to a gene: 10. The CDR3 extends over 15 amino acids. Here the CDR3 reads CASSLTGDLKYEQYF. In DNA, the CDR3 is TGTGCCAGCAGCCTAACAGGGGACCTAAAGTACGAGCAGTACTTC.

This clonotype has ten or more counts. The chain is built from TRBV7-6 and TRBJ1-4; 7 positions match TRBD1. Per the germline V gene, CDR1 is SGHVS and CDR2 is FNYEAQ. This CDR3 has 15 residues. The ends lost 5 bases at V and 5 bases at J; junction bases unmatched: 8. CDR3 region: CASSPRTGINEKLFF. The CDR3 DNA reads TGTGCCAGCAGCCCCCGGACAGGCATCAATGAAAAACTGTTTTTT.

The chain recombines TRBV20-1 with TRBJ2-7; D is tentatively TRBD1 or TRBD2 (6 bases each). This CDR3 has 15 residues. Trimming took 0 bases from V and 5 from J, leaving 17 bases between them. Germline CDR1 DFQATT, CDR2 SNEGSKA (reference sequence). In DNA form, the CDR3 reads TGCAGTGCTAGAGATCGAGGAGGGGGGAGGAACGAGCAGTACTTC. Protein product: CSARDRGGGRNEQYF.

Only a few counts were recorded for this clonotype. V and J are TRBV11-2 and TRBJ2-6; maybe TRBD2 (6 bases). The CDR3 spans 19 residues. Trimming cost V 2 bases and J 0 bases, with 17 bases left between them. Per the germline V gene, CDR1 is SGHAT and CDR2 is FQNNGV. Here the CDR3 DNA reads TGTGCCAGCAGCTTACGGGGGACGGTATCAAGCTCTGGGGCCAACGTCCTGACTTTC. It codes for CASSLRGTVSSSGANVLTF.

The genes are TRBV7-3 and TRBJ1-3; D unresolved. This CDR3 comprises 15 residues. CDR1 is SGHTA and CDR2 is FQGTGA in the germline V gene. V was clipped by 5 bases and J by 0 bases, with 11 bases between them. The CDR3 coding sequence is TGTGCCAGCAGCACCGGACCGCACTCTGGAAACACCATATATTTT. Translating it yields CASSTGPHSGNTIYF.

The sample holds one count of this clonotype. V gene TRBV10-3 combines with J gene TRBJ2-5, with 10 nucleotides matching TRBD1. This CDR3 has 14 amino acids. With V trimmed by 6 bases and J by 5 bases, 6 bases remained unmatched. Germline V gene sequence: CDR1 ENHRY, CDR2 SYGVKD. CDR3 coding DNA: TGTGCCATCAGCCAGACAGGGGGCGGTGAGACCCAGTACTTC. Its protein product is CAISQTGGGETQYF.

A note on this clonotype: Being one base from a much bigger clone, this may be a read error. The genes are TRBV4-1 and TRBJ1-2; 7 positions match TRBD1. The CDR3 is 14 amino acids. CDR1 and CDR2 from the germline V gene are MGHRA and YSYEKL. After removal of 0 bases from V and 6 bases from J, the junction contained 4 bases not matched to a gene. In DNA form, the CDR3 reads TGCGCCAGCAGCCAAGAAGTAGGGGGCCATGGCTACACCTTC. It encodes CASSQEVGGHGYTF.

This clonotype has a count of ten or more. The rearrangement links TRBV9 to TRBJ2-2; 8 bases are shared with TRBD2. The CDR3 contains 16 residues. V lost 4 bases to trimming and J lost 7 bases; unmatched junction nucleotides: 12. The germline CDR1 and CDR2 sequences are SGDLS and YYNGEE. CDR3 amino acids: CASSPSAGAQGGELFF. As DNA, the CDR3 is TGTGCCAGCAGCCCATCAGCGGGGGCTCAGGGCGGGGAGCTGTTTTTT.